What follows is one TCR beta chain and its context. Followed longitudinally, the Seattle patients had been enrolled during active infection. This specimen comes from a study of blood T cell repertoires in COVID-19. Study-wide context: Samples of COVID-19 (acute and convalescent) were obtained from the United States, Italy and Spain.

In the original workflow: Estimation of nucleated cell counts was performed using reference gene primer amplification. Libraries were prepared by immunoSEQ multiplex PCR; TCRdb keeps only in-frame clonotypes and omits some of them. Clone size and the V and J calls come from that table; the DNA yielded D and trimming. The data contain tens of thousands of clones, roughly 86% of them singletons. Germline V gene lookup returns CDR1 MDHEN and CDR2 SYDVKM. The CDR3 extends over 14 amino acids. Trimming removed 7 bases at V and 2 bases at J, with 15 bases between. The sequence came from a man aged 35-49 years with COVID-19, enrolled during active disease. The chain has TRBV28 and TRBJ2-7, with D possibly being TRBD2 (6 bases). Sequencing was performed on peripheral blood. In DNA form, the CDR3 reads TGTGCCAGCACCGTGGAGGGGCCACCCTACGAGCAGTACTTC. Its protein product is CASTVEGPPYEQYF.